These 21 T cell receptor beta chains were sequenced from one sample in a study of OX40 agonist ivuxolimab in advanced cancers. Data came from immunoSEQ multiplex PCR; TCRdb stores just in-frame clones and leaves some out. The sample includes 40,000 to 65,000 clones, about 88% of them seen just once. Specimen: CD4+ or CD8+ T cells sorted from blood, collected in a trial of the OX40 agonist ivuxolimab. The receptors originated from an adult with an advanced solid tumor such as melanoma, head and neck, liver or kidney cancer.

The sample holds a few counts of this clone. This sequence joins TRBV5-1 and TRBJ2-5; the D is unclear. CDR3 length: 12 residues. Germline CDR1 and CDR2: SGHRS and YFSETQ. V lost 4 bases, J lost 1 base, and 5 bases lay in between. CDR3 coding DNA: TGCGCCAGCAGCGAGAGCCAAGAGACCCAGTACTTC. Protein: CASSESQETQYF.

This clone appeared a few times. The rearrangement joins TRBV19 to TRBJ2-6; D gene uncertain. The CDR3 consists of 14 residues. Germline CDR1 LNHDA, CDR2 SQIVND (reference sequence). V gave up 5 bases and J gave up 4 bases, with 9 bases separating them. The CDR3 sequence: CASSESPGANVLTF. In DNA, the CDR3 is TGTGCCAGTAGTGAAAGTCCCGGGGCCAACGTCCTGACTTTC. The full variable domain, rest sourced from reference TRBV19 and TRBJ2-6, is DGGITQSPKYLFRKEGQNVTLSCEQNLNHDAMYWYRQDPGQGLRLIYYSQIVNDFQKGDIAEGYSVSREKKESFPLTVTSAQKNPTAFYLCASSESPGANVLTFGAGSRLTVL.

A note on this clone: Other nucleotide sequences in the sample specify the same CDR3. This chain connects TRBV6-4 to TRBJ2-3, with D possibly matching TRBD1 (5 bases). V was shortened by 2 bases and J by 4 bases, with 7 bases between the two germline ends. This CDR3 region has 13 residues. The germline CDR1 and CDR2 sequences are MRHNA and SNTAGT. The CDR3: CASSDQGADTQYF. The CDR3, as DNA: TGTGCCAGCAGTGACCAGGGTGCAGATACGCAGTATTTT.

The J gene is TRBJ2-6, the V gene TRBV5-6; no reliable D call. The V end was cut by 0 bases, the J end by 0 bases, with 13 bases between. Looked up from germline, CDR1 is SGHDT and CDR2 is YYEEEE. The length of the CDR3 is 18 residues. CDR3 amino acids: CASSLDRIRYSGANVLTF. The CDR3 bases are TGTGCCAGCAGCTTGGACCGAATCCGGTACTCTGGGGCCAACGTCCTGACTTTC.

The count of this clone is one. This chain uses TRBV5-1 with TRBJ2-5; TRBD2 agrees at 8 bases. The CDR3 consists of 14 residues. With 4 bases clipped from V and 4 bases from J, the junction kept 6 bases outside the gene matches. In germline, CDR1 is SGHRS, CDR2 YFSETQ. The CDR3, as DNA: TGCGCCAGCAGCCCCGGGGGGGTTGGAGAGACCCAGTACTTC. Amino acid sequence: CASSPGGVGETQYF.

The V and J genes are TRBV5-4 and TRBJ1-2, with D maybe TRBD1 (5 bases). Trimming took off 1 base at V and 4 bases at J, with 20 bases between the two ends. Germline V CDR1 and CDR2: SGHNT, YYREEE (reference sequence). There are 17 residues in the CDR3. This CDR3 reads CASSLQRAGAGGYGYTF. In DNA form, the CDR3 reads TGTGCCAGCAGCTTGCAAAGGGCGGGAGCCGGGGGCTATGGCTACACCTTC.

V is TRBV11-2 and J is TRBJ2-7; D might be TRBD2 (6 bases). V was pared by 5 bases and J by 6 bases, with 20 bases between. The CDR3 loop spans 15 amino acids. CDR1 SGHAT and CDR2 FQNNGV come from the germline V gene. The CDR3 spells CASSLHGTGVVEQYF. The DNA of the CDR3 is TGTGCCAGCAGCCTCCACGGGACTGGTGTGGTCGAGCAGTACTTC.

This clone came up once. V and J are TRBV18 and TRBJ1-3; tentatively, D is TRBD1 (5 bases). V was cut by 3 bases and J by 4 bases, with 13 bases left in between. The CDR3 totals 15 residues. Germline V lookup: CDR1 KGHSH, CDR2 LQKENI. CDR3 in amino acids: CASSPTRGLGNTIYF. CDR3 sequence (DNA): TGTGCCAGCTCACCGACGAGGGGCCTAGGAAACACCATATATTTT.

V is TRBV28 and J is TRBJ1-1; tentatively, D is TRBD1 (5 bases). CDR3 size: 16 residues. Per germline, CDR1 MDHEN and CDR2 SYDVKM. Trimming took 3 bases from V and 11 from J, leaving 25 bases between them. The CDR3 spells CASSLPGAPRSARAFF. CDR3 sequence (DNA): TGTGCCAGCAGTTTGCCCGGGGCCCCTCGTTCGGCCCGGGCTTTCTTT.

This clone was recorded a few times. The gene calls are TRBV30 and TRBJ1-1; D unclear. The V gene lost 2 bases and the J gene lost 3 bases, with 13 bases spanning the gap. The V gene's germline CDR1 is GTSNPN and CDR2 SVGIG (reference sequence). The CDR3 loop spans 14 amino acids. The CDR3 nucleotides read TGTGCCTGGAGTTCGTGGGGAGACCACACTGAAGCTTTCTTT. It yields the protein CAWSSWGDHTEAFF.

The chain employs TRBV27 and TRBJ1-5, with 7 bases lining up with TRBD1. CDR3 length equals 15 residues. CDR1 MNHEY and CDR2 SMNVEV come from the germline V gene (reference sequence). Losses at the gene ends were 8 bases for V and 11 bases for J; bases not matched to a gene: 18. The CDR3, as DNA: TGTGCCAGCGGGGAGGGTCGAGGGGGCATCATGGCCCAGCATTTT. Translation: CASGEGRGGIMAQHF.

The rearrangement uses TRBV18 and TRBJ1-1; D is ambiguous. CDR3 length: 15 residues. V lost 2 bases to trimming and J lost 5 bases, with 15 bases between them. Per germline, CDR1 KGHSH and CDR2 LQKENI. The CDR3 DNA sequence: TGTGCCAGCTCACCAGAGGTAGAGAGAAAAACTGAAGCTTTCTTT. This codes for CASSPEVERKTEAFF. The variable domain in full, completed from reference TRBV18 and TRBJ1-1, reads NAGVMQNPRHLVRRRGQEARLRCSPMKGHSHVYWYRQLPEEGLKFMVYLQKENIIDESGMPKERFSAEFPKEGPSILRIQQVVRGDSAAYFCASSPEVERKTEAFFGQGTRLTVV.

This sequence joins TRBV12-5 and TRBJ2-5; 11 bases map to TRBD1. Per germline, CDR1 LGHNT and CDR2 FRNRAP. With 1 base clipped from V and 0 bases from J, the junction kept 4 bases outside the gene matches. CDR3 size: 17 residues. The CDR3 DNA sequence: TGTGCTAGTGGTTTGGGTCGGGACAGGGGGTACCAAGAGACCCAGTACTTC. It is translated as CASGLGRDRGYQETQYF.

The sample holds a few counts of this clone. The genes are TRBV5-1 and TRBJ2-1; D is perhaps TRBD1 (6 bases). The CDR3 has 14 residues. Deletions cut 0 bases from V and 2 bases from J, with 6 bases between. CDR1 SGHRS and CDR2 YFSETQ come from the germline V gene. For the CDR3, the DNA is TGCGCCAGCAGCTTGGCAGGGGCCTACAATGAGCAGTTCTTC. It is translated as CASSLAGAYNEQFF.

The chain is built from TRBV5-4 and TRBJ2-5; D uncertain. The germline gives CDR1 SGHNT, CDR2 YYREEE (reference sequence). V dropped 2 bases and J dropped 5 bases, with 13 bases sitting between them. The length of the CDR3 is 14 residues. The CDR3 DNA sequence: TGTGCCAGCAGCTTCGGAATTCACGGGGAGACCCAGTACTTC. Amino acids: CASSFGIHGETQYF.

The chain is built from TRBV5-6 and TRBJ2-2; 11 nucleotides match TRBD2. V shed 1 base and J 3 bases; nucleotides not matched to a gene: 2. Germline V gene sequence: CDR1 SGHDT, CDR2 YYEEEE. The length of the CDR3 is 16 residues. The CDR3 reads CASSLQLAGDTGELFF. The CDR3, as DNA: TGTGCCAGCAGCTTGCAACTAGCGGGGGACACCGGGGAGCTGTTTTTT.

This chain joins TRBV5-4 and TRBJ2-2; D tentatively reads TRBD1 or TRBD2 (5 bases each). Trimming cost V 4 bases and J 2 bases, with 18 bases left between them. This CDR3 region has 17 residues. Per germline, CDR1 SGHNT and CDR2 YYREEE (reference sequence). The CDR3, as DNA: TGTGCCAGCAGCACGGGGCTGCATTTGGGAAACACCGGGGAGCTGTTTTTT. It yields the protein CASSTGLHLGNTGELFF.

This sequence joins TRBV5-4 and TRBJ1-6; D remains ambiguous. Trimming cost V 3 bases and J 7 bases, with 14 bases left between them. Germline V gene lookup returns CDR1 SGHNT and CDR2 YYREEE (reference sequence). CDR3 size: 15 residues. The CDR3 spells CASSSYSSPNSPLHF. CDR3 DNA sequence: TGTGCCAGCAGCTCCTACTCGTCCCCAAATTCACCCCTCCACTTT.

This clone was recorded once. The rearrangement uses TRBV6-5 and TRBJ1-1; unclear D gene. Trimming removed 5 bases from V and 4 bases from J, with 8 bases in between. This CDR3 is built from 12 residues. Germline V gene data show CDR1 as MNHEY and CDR2 as SVGAGI. CDR3 region: CASSRVVTEAFF. The CDR3 DNA follows: TGTGCCAGCAGTCGGGTTGTCACTGAAGCTTTCTTT.

The V gene is TRBV6-1, the J gene TRBJ2-3; D is undetermined. This CDR3 comprises 11 residues. V was shortened by 2 bases and J by 6 bases, with 3 bases between the two germline ends. Germline loops: CDR1 MNHNS, CDR2 SASEGT. The CDR3 bases are TGTGCCAGCAGTGAAATTGATACGCAGTATTTT. Protein product: CASSEIDTQYF.

V and J are TRBV5-1 and TRBJ1-1; D is unresolved. V lost 4 bases to trimming and J lost 4 bases, with 8 bases between them. The CDR3 length is 12 residues. Germline CDR1 is SGHRS and CDR2 is YFSETQ. CDR3 DNA: TGCGCCAGCAGCGGGCGGAGCACTGAAGCTTTCTTT. As protein: CASSGRSTEAFF.